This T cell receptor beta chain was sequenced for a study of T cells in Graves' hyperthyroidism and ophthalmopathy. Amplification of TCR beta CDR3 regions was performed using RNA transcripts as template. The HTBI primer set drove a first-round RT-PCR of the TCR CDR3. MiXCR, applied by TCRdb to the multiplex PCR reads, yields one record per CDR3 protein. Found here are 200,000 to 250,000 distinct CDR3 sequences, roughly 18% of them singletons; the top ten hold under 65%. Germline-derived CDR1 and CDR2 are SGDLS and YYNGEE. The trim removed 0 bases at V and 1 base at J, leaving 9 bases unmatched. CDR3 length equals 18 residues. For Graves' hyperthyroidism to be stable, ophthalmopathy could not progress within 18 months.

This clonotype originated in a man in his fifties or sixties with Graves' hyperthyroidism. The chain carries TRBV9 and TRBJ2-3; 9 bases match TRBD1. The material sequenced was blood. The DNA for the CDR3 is TGTGCCAGCAGCGTAGCCACACCAAGGACAGGGGGCACAGATACGCAGTATTTT. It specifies CASSVATPRTGGTDTQYF.